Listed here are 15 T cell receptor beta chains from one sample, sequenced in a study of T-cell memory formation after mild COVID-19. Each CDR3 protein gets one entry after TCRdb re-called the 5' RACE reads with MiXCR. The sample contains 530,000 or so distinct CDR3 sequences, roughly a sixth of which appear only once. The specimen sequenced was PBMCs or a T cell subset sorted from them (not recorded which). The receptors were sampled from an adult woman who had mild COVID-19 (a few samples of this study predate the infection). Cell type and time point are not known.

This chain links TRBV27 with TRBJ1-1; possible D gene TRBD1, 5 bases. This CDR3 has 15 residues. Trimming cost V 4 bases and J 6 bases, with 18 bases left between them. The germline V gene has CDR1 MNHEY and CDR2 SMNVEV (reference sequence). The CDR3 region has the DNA TGTGCCAGCAGTTCAGTTCAGGGTATGTGGTCTGAAGCTTTCTTT. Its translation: CASSSVQGMWSEAFF.

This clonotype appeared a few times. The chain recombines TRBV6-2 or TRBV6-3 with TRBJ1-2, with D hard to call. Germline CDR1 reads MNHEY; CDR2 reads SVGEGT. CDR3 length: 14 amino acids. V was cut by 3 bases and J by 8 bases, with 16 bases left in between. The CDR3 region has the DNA TGTGCCAGCAGTTATCCAAGGGCAGTTGAAGGCTACACCTTC. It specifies CASSYPRAVEGYTF.

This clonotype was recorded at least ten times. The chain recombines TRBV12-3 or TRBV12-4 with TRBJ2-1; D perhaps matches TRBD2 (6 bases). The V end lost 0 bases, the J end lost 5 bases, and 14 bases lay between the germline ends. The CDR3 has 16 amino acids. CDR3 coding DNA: TGTGCCAGCAGTTTAGCTCGGGGGATACTTAACAATGAGCAGTTCTTC. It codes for CASSLARGILNNEQFF.

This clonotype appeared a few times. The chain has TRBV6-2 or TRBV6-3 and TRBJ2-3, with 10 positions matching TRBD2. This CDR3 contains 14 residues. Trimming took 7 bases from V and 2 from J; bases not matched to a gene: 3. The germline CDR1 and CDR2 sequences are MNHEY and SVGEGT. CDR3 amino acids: CASTLAGDTDTQYF. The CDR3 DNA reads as TGTGCCAGCACTCTAGCGGGAGACACAGATACGCAGTATTTT.

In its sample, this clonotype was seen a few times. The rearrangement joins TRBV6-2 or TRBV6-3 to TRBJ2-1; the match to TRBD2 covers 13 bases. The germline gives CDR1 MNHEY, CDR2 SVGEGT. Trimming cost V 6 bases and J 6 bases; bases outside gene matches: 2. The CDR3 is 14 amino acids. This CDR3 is CASRTSGRFNEQFF. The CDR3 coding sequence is TGTGCCAGCAGGACTAGCGGGAGGTTCAATGAGCAGTTCTTC.

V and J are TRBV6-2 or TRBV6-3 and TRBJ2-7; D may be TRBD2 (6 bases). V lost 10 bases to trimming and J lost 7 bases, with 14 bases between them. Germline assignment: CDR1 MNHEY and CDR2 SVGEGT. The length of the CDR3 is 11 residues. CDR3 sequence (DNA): TGTGCCACTTGGAAAAGCGGGGAGCAGTACTTC. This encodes CATWKSGEQYF.

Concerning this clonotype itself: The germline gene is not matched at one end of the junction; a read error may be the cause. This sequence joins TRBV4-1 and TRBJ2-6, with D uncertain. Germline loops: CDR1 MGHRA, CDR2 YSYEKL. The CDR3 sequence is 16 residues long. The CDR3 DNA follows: TGCGCCAGAAGCCATGAGAAGGTTACTGGGGCCAACGTCCTGACTTTC. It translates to CARSHEKVTGANVLTF.

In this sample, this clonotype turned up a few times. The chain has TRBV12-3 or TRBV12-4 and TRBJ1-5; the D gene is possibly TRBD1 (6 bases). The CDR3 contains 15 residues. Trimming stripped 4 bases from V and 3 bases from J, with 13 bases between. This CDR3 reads CASSSGGTTNQPQHF. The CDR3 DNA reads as TGTGCCAGCAGTTCCGGGGGGACAACCAATCAGCCCCAGCATTTT.

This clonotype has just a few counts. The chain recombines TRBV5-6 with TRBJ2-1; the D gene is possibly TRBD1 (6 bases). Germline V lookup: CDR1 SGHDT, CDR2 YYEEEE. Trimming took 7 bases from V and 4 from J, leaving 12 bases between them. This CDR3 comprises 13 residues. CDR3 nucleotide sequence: TGTGCCAGCCGGACAGTAAATTACAATGAGCAGTTCTTC. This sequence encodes CASRTVNYNEQFF.

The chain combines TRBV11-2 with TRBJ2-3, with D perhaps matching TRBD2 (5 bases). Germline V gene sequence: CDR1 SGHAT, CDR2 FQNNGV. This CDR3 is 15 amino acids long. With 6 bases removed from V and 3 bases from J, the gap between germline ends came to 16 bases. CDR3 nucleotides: TGTGCCAGCAGACAAGAGGGAATAGCGACAGATACGCAGTATTTT. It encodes CASRQEGIATDTQYF.

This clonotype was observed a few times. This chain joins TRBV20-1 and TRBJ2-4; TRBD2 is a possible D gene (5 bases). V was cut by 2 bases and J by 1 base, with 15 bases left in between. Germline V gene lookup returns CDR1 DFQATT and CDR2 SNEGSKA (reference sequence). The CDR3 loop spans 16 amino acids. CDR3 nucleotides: TGCAGTGCTAGATCTATACTAGTAGGTGCCAAAAACATTCAGTACTTC. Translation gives CSARSILVGAKNIQYF.

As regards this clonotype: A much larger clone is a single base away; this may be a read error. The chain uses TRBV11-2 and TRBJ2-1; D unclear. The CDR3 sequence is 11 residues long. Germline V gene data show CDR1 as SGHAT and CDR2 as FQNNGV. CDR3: CASRLGYEQFF. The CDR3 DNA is TGTGCCAGCAGGTTAGGGTATGAGCAGTTCTTC.

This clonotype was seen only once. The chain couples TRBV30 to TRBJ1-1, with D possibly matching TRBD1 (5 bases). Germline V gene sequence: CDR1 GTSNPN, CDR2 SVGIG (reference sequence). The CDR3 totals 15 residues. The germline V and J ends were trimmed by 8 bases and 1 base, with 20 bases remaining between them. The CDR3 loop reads CAGEARGIGNTEAFF. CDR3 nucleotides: TGTGCCGGGGAGGCGCGGGGGATTGGGAACACTGAAGCTTTCTTT.

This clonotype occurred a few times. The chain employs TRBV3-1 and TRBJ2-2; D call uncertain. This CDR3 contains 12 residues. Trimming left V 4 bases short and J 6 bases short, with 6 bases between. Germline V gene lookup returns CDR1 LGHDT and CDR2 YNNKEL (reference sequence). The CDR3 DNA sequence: TGTGCCAGCAGCCGGGCCGCCGGGGAGCTGTTTTTT. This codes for CASSRAAGELFF.

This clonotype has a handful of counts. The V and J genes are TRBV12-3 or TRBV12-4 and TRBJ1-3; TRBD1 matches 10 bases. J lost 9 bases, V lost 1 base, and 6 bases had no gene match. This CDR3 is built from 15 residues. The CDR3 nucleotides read TGTGCCAGCAGTTTAGGGACAGGGGGTATGGCCACCATATATTTT. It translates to CASSLGTGGMATIYF.